These 11 T cell receptor beta chains share one sample of origin, sequenced in a study of shared clonotypes between healthy human individuals. Repertoires were generated with immunoSEQ multiplex PCR, while TCRdb's copy carries only in-frame clones and drops some. The sample includes about 480,000 clones, 79% of them seen just once. Sequencing was done on a sample of PBMCs. Receptor source: a woman in her thirties or forties in good health. Some clones in this sample may be carry-over from other donors' samples.

V usage is TRBV5-1 and J usage is TRBJ2-7; D is undetermined. The CDR3 length is 14 residues. In germline, CDR1 is SGHRS, CDR2 YFSETQ. V lost 0 bases to trimming and J lost 6 bases, with 13 bases between them. The CDR3 DNA reads TGCGCCAGCAGCTTGGACTCCGAGGACGGCGAGCAGTACTTC. Protein product: CASSLDSEDGEQYF. The complete variable domain, with remaining parts taken from reference TRBV5-1 and TRBJ2-7, reads KAGVTQTPRYLIKTRGQQVTLSCSPISGHRSVSWYQQTPGQGLQFLFEYFSETQRNKGNFPGRFSGRQFSNSRSEMNVSTLELGDSALYLCASSLDSEDGEQYFGPGTRLTVT.

V usage is TRBV4-3 and J usage is TRBJ2-7, with D perhaps TRBD2 (6 bases). This CDR3 has 14 amino acids. The germline V gene encodes CDR1 LGHNA and CDR2 YSLEER. The ends were cut back, 0 bases at V and 3 bases at J, with 9 bases in the middle. CDR3 sequence: CASSQDTGSYEQYF. The CDR3 coding sequence is TGCGCCAGCAGCCAAGATACCGGGAGCTACGAGCAGTACTTC.

The chain links TRBV5-1 to TRBJ2-1; 9 positions agree with TRBD2. Germline trimming cut 4 bases from V and 10 bases from J; bases unmatched to any gene: 9. The CDR3 sequence is 14 residues long. CDR1 and CDR2 (germline): SGHRS, YFSETQ. CDR3 residues: CASSPGLARGEQFF. The CDR3 DNA reads TGCGCCAGCAGCCCTGGACTAGCGAGGGGGGAGCAGTTCTTC.

This clone was picked up a small number of times. The germline gene is not matched at one end of the junction; a read error may be the cause. The V call is TRBV6-5, the J call TRBJ2-4, with D possibly being TRBD1 (6 bases). The CDR3 sequence is 13 residues long. Germline loops: CDR1 MNHEY, CDR2 SVGAGI. CDR3 residues: CASSYTAPGVRVF. CDR3 sequence (DNA): TGTGCCAGCAGCTACACCGCGCCAGGGGTTAGGGTCTTC.

The chain recombines TRBV27 with TRBJ2-5, with a tentative D call TRBD2 (6 bases). Trimming pared 8 bases from V and 4 bases from J, leaving 11 bases between. CDR1 and CDR2 (germline): MNHEY, SMNVEV (reference sequence). The CDR3 is made up of 12 amino acids. This CDR3 reads CASLHGGETQYF. As DNA, the CDR3 is TGTGCCAGCCTTCACGGGGGAGAGACCCAGTACTTC.

The chain couples TRBV4-2 to TRBJ1-2; TRBD1 aligns across 7 bases. The length of the CDR3 is 18 residues. V lost 0 bases, J lost 0 bases, and 10 bases stayed unmatched. The germline V gene encodes CDR1 LGHNA and CDR2 YNFKEQ. CDR3 nucleotide sequence: TGTGCCAGCAGCCAAGACCTGACAGGGTTGGGCGCTAACTATGGCTACACCTTC. Residues: CASSQDLTGLGANYGYTF.

This clone was seen just once. The chain carries TRBV6-5 and TRBJ2-3; D unresolved. Germline CDR1 is MNHEY and CDR2 is SVGAGI. The CDR3 is made up of 14 amino acids. V shed 5 bases and J shed 0 bases, with 9 bases lying between them. The CDR3 sequence is CASSPLTSTDTQYF. CDR3 bases: TGTGCCAGCAGTCCCCTGACTAGCACAGATACGCAGTATTTT.

The genes are TRBV28 and TRBJ1-2; D is perhaps TRBD1 (6 bases). Trimming removed 6 bases from V and 2 bases from J, with 19 bases in between. The CDR3 consists of 16 residues. Germline V gives CDR1 MDHEN, CDR2 SYDVKM. The CDR3 coding sequence is TGTGCCAGCAGCCTGGGACATTCTAAGGCAAACTATGGCTACACCTTC. This encodes CASSLGHSKANYGYTF.

This clone was detected a few times. This sequence joins TRBV28 and TRBJ1-3; TRBD1 matches 9 bases. The CDR3 is 17 amino acids. Germline V gene data show CDR1 as MDHEN and CDR2 as SYDVKM. The V segment lost 4 bases and the J segment 0 bases; nucleotides outside the gene matches: 7. In DNA, the CDR3 is TGTGCCAGCAGTTCCCCGGGACAGGGAGGCTCTGGAAACACCATATATTTT. Translation gives CASSSPGQGGSGNTIYF.

The J gene is TRBJ2-3, the V gene TRBV28, with D possibly being TRBD1 (5 bases). V was cut by 8 bases and J by 4 bases, with 16 bases left in between. Germline CDR1 is MDHEN and CDR2 is SYDVKM. This CDR3 contains 14 residues. CDR3 residues: CASARRGKADTQYF. CDR3 sequence (DNA): TGTGCCAGCGCCCGAAGGGGTAAAGCAGATACGCAGTATTTT.

The CDR3 reads CASSAGGAGQPQHF. The CDR3 bases are TGTGCCAGTAGTGCAGGTGGCGCAGGTCAGCCCCAGCATTTT. The V gene is TRBV19, the J gene TRBJ1-5; D is unresolved. Germline CDR1 reads LNHDA; CDR2 reads SQIVND (reference sequence). The CDR3 totals 14 residues. V lost 5 bases and J 6 bases, leaving 14 bases between the germline ends.